These 24 T cell receptor beta chains originate from one sample sequenced in a study of blood T cell repertoires in COVID-19. TCRdb's copy holds only in-frame clones and misses some; the assay was immunoSEQ multiplex PCR. The sample holds about 50,000 clones; 65% to 85% are singletons and the top ten take more than 20%. Input material: peripheral blood. All receptors derive from a woman of 80 years or more with COVID-19, enrolled during active disease.

The V call is TRBV3-1 (or the pseudogene TRBV3-2), the J call TRBJ1-2; D gene unclear. Trimming took off 1 base at V and 6 bases at J, with 12 bases between the two ends. The CDR3 is made up of 14 amino acids. Germline values: CDR1 LGHDT, CDR2 YNNKEL (reference sequence). CDR3 in amino acids: CASSQVGNSHGYTF. DNA for the CDR3: TGTGCCAGCAGCCAAGTAGGCAATAGCCATGGCTACACCTTC.

This chain joins TRBV19 and TRBJ2-1; 13 nucleotides line up with TRBD2. The CDR3 is 17 residues long. V was pared by 4 bases and J by 5 bases, with 8 bases of the junction left unmatched. Germline values: CDR1 LNHDA, CDR2 SQIVND (reference sequence). The CDR3 DNA reads as TGTGCCAGTAGTACCACACTAGCGGGGGGGGAGGACAATGAGCAGTTCTTC. Translation: CASSTTLAGGEDNEQFF.

The rearrangement uses TRBV7-3 and TRBJ1-2; TRBD1 aligns across 8 bases. The V gene's germline CDR1 is SGHTA and CDR2 FQGTGA. Unmatched junction bases numbered 6, after V lost 5 bases and J lost 7 bases. The CDR3 consists of 13 residues. The CDR3 DNA follows: TGTGCCAGCAGCCCAGGACAGGGCTCTGGCTACACCTTC. Translating it yields CASSPGQGSGYTF.

The J gene is TRBJ2-7, the V gene TRBV9; D possibly corresponds to TRBD1 (6 bases). CDR3 length equals 16 residues. CDR1 SGDLS and CDR2 YYNGEE come from the germline V gene. Trimming left V 3 bases short and J 2 bases short, with 18 bases between. CDR3 amino acids: CASSADQGLNPYEQYF. The CDR3 coding sequence is TGTGCCAGCAGCGCAGATCAGGGGCTCAACCCCTACGAGCAGTACTTC. The full variable domain, completed using reference TRBV9 and TRBJ2-7, is DSGVTQTPKHLITATGQRVTLRCSPRSGDLSVYWYQQSLDQGLQFLIQYYNGEERAKGNILERFSAQQFPDLHSELNLSSLELGDSALYFCASSADQGLNPYEQYFGPGTRLTVT.

The chain carries TRBV19 and TRBJ1-4, with no clear D. CDR1 is LNHDA and CDR2 is SQIVND in the germline V gene (reference sequence). This CDR3 comprises 13 residues. Trimming removed 7 bases at V and 8 bases at J, with 14 bases between. Here the CDR3 DNA reads TGTGCCAGTATTACGGCGGGAGGCGAAAAACTGTTTTTT. Amino acids: CASITAGGEKLFF.

Here the CDR3 reads CASSYFQETQYF. The CDR3 DNA is TGTGCCAGCAGCTATTTCCAGGAGACCCAGTACTTC. The rearrangement uses TRBV5-6 and TRBJ2-5; D not resolved. The CDR3 totals 12 residues. Between the trimmed V and J ends, which lost 3 bases and 5 bases, there was a span of 8 bases. CDR1 and CDR2 from the germline V gene are SGHDT and YYEEEE. The whole variable domain, filled in from reference TRBV5-6 and TRBJ2-5, reads DAGVTQSPTHLIKTRGQQVTLRCSPKSGHDTVSWYQQALGQGPQFIFQYYEEEERQRGNFPDRFSGHQFPNYSSELNVNALLLGDSALYLCASSYFQETQYFGPGTRLLVL.

This clone was seen only a few times. V and J are TRBV19 and TRBJ2-1; maybe TRBD1 (5 bases). The germline gives CDR1 LNHDA, CDR2 SQIVND (reference sequence). The CDR3 runs to 15 residues. Trimming left V 1 base short and J 7 bases short, with 14 bases between. The CDR3 coding sequence is TGTGCCAGTAGTATAGGCAGGGTGGTCGTGAATGAGCAGTTCTTC. Translating it yields CASSIGRVVVNEQFF.

The chain recombines TRBV29-1 with TRBJ2-2; TRBD1 agrees at 12 bases. CDR3 length equals 16 residues. Germline loops: CDR1 SQVTM, CDR2 ANQGSEA. With V trimmed by 4 bases and J by 2 bases, 5 bases remained unmatched. The CDR3 protein is CSVALGQGANTGELFF. CDR3 bases: TGCAGCGTTGCCTTGGGACAGGGGGCAAACACCGGGGAGCTGTTTTTT.

The chain is built from TRBV19 and TRBJ2-7, with TRBD1 matching over 9 bases. The CDR3 runs to 14 residues. V was clipped by 6 bases and J by 1 base; unmatched bases: 4. The germline gives CDR1 LNHDA, CDR2 SQIVND (reference sequence). CDR3 DNA: TGTGCCAGTAGATGGACAGGGGAGTCCTACGAGCAGTACTTC. Its translation is CASRWTGESYEQYF.

The V and J genes are TRBV15 and TRBJ2-3; TRBD2 aligns across 8 bases. In germline, CDR1 is LNHNV, CDR2 YYDKDF (reference sequence). CDR3 length: 15 amino acids. The J segment lost 4 bases and the V segment lost 3 bases, leaving 6 bases of the junction unmatched. CDR3 sequence (DNA): TGTGCCACCAGCAGGGGCGGACTAGCCGCAGATACGCAGTATTTT. Translated, it gives CATSRGGLAADTQYF. Looking up the rest from reference TRBV15 and TRBJ2-3 gives the full variable domain: DAMVIQNPRYQVTQFGKPVTLSCSQTLNHNVMYWYQQKSSQAPKLLFHYYDKDFNNEADTPDNFQSRRPNTSFCFLDIRSPGLGDTAMYLCATSRGGLAADTQYFGPGTRLTVL.

This sequence joins TRBV5-1 and TRBJ2-7, with TRBD2 matching over 8 bases. Germline CDR1 reads SGHRS; CDR2 reads YFSETQ. The CDR3 consists of 14 residues. V was pared by 4 bases and J by 3 bases, with 6 bases of the junction left unmatched. CDR3 region: CASSPGLDFYEQYF. CDR3 coding DNA: TGCGCCAGCAGCCCGGGACTAGATTTCTACGAGCAGTACTTC. The whole variable domain, remainder taken from reference TRBV5-1 and TRBJ2-7, is KAGVTQTPRYLIKTRGQQVTLSCSPISGHRSVSWYQQTPGQGLQFLFEYFSETQRNKGNFPGRFSGRQFSNSRSEMNVSTLELGDSALYLCASSPGLDFYEQYFGPGTRLTVT.

This rearrangement joins TRBV5-1 to TRBJ2-5; TRBD1 might be the D (6 bases). Germline V CDR1 and CDR2: SGHRS, YFSETQ. Deletions cut 1 base from V and 5 bases from J, with 15 bases between. This CDR3 is 15 amino acids long. The CDR3 here is CASSLTNPRGETQYF. The DNA of the CDR3 is TGCGCCAGCAGCTTGACCAACCCTAGGGGGGAGACCCAGTACTTC.

The chain employs TRBV7-2 and TRBJ1-5; D call uncertain. CDR3 length equals 13 residues. The V and J ends lost 5 bases and 5 bases respectively, with 10 bases between them. Germline V gene lookup returns CDR1 SGHTA and CDR2 FQGNSA. The CDR3 DNA sequence: TGTGCCAGCAGCCCCAGCGGTCATCAGCCCCAGCATTTT. Translating it yields CASSPSGHQPQHF.

This clone was picked up one time. The V and J genes are TRBV7-9 and TRBJ1-2, with D possibly TRBD1 on 5 matching bases. The CDR3 extends over 15 amino acids. V was trimmed by 5 bases and J by 0 bases, leaving 13 bases between them. From germline, CDR1 is SEHNR and CDR2 FQNEAQ (reference sequence). This CDR3 reads CASSPRGRSNYGYTF. In DNA form, the CDR3 reads TGTGCCAGCAGCCCACGGGGGAGATCTAACTATGGCTACACCTTC.

The chain's CDR3 is CATEGTYGYTF. The CDR3 DNA follows: TGTGCCACTGAGGGAACCTATGGCTACACCTTC. V usage is TRBV30 and J usage is TRBJ1-2, with D unclear. The CDR3 covers 11 residues. CDR1 and CDR2 (germline): GTSNPN, SVGIG (reference sequence). The V end was cut by 8 bases, the J end by 4 bases, with 11 bases between.

The chain carries TRBV9 and TRBJ2-1; the match to TRBD2 covers 11 bases. Germline lookup yields CDR1 SGDLS and CDR2 YYNGEE. V was clipped by 0 bases and J by 10 bases; unmatched bases: 6. CDR3 length: 15 amino acids. The CDR3 protein is CASSVEPSGRKEQFF. The DNA for the CDR3 is TGTGCCAGCAGCGTAGAGCCTAGCGGGAGGAAGGAGCAGTTCTTC.

The chain joins TRBV5-4 to TRBJ2-5, with no clear D. There are 14 residues in the CDR3. Germline V gene data show CDR1 as SGHNT and CDR2 as YYREEE (reference sequence). Trimming removed 1 base from V and 2 bases from J, with 9 bases in between. CDR3 DNA sequence: TGTGCCAGCAGCTTGCGGTCGGAGCAAGAGACCCAGTACTTC. Translating it yields CASSLRSEQETQYF.

The chain carries TRBV10-3 and TRBJ1-2; 8 bases map to TRBD1. CDR1 is ENHRY and CDR2 is SYGVKD in the germline V gene. The CDR3 is 14 residues long. After removal of 6 bases from V and 2 bases from J, the junction contained 5 bases not matched to a gene. CDR3 residues: CAISTGQDNYGYTF. For the CDR3, the DNA is TGTGCCATCAGCACGGGACAGGACAACTATGGCTACACCTTC.

The chain uses TRBV18 and TRBJ2-3; no clear D. CDR3 length equals 13 residues. V gave up 3 bases and J gave up 2 bases, with 6 bases separating them. Per germline, CDR1 KGHSH and CDR2 LQKENI. The CDR3, as DNA: TGTGCCAGCTCACCTCTCGTCACAGATACGCAGTATTTT. This encodes CASSPLVTDTQYF.

The CDR3: CASSSVSAGELFF. CDR3 nucleotide sequence: TGCGCCAGCAGCTCTGTGTCGGCCGGGGAGCTGTTTTTT. The chain combines TRBV5-1 with TRBJ2-2; D is uncertain. The length of the CDR3 is 13 residues. The germline V gene has CDR1 SGHRS and CDR2 YFSETQ. Trimming removed 3 bases at V and 6 bases at J, with 9 bases between.

This clone was picked up one time. The J gene is TRBJ2-2, the V gene TRBV6-5; 11 nucleotides match TRBD2. The CDR3 is 15 amino acids. The trim removed 7 bases at V and 5 bases at J, leaving 6 bases unmatched. In germline, CDR1 is MNHEY, CDR2 SVGAGI. The CDR3 bases are TGTGCCAGCAATTTAGCGGGAGGGTATACCGGGGAGCTGTTTTTT. Translating it yields CASNLAGGYTGELFF.

The rearrangement links TRBV6-5 to TRBJ2-7; 11 nucleotides line up with TRBD2. This CDR3 has 15 amino acids. The trim removed 7 bases at V and 1 base at J, leaving 6 bases unmatched. Germline CDR1 is MNHEY and CDR2 is SVGAGI. The CDR3 coding sequence is TGTGCCAGCAAAGTGACTAGCGGGAATTCCTACGAGCAGTACTTC. It specifies CASKVTSGNSYEQYF.

This clone has a handful of counts. This chain connects TRBV2 to TRBJ1-2; the D is unclear. V lost 4 bases and J lost 7, with 19 bases in between. This CDR3 has 15 amino acids. The germline gives CDR1 SNHLY, CDR2 FYNNEI. The CDR3 DNA reads TGTGCCAGCAGTGTTTTTGGCAGTAACTATGGTGGCTACACCTTC. Translating gives CASSVFGSNYGGYTF.

The chain joins TRBV19 to TRBJ2-5, with 10 bases that match TRBD2. V lost 6 bases and J lost 9; bases outside the gene matches: 10. The germline V gene encodes CDR1 LNHDA and CDR2 SQIVND (reference sequence). CDR3 length: 14 amino acids. Here the CDR3 DNA reads TGTGCCAGTAGCATGACTAGCGGGCCGGAGGCCCAGTACTTC. It codes for CASSMTSGPEAQYF.